This TCR beta chain was identified in a study of CD8+ T cells in alopecia areata. Study-level information: Twice a day, 5 to 10 mg of oral tofacitinib was administered to treated patients. Study results and limitations: Scalp repertoires also include resident alphabeta T cells from normal skin.

The treatment here: oral pan-JAK inhibitor, 5-10 mg twice daily. Both peripheral blood and punch biopsies of lesional scalp skin were obtained from patients who had alopecia areata. Notes on this clone: As yet, its antigen is unknown.

RNA was isolated and reverse transcribed to cDNA, the sequencing template. Profiling relied on immunoSEQ multiplex PCR, and the TCRdb table lists in-frame clones only, not all of them. The table records 95,000 to 110,000 clones, over 80% of them present only once. The trim removed 0 bases at V and 2 bases at J, leaving 17 bases unmatched. The CDR3 is made up of 20 amino acids. Germline V gives CDR1 SGDLS, CDR2 YYNGEE. The chain employs TRBV9 and TRBJ2-5, with TRBD2 identical over 9 bases. The TCR originated in a human donor with alopecia areata. Sequenced here: CD8+ T cells sorted from blood, sampled at week 24, from a patient treated with tofacitinib. The CDR3 nucleotides are TGTGCCAGCAGCGTAGCCTCACCGGGACTAGCAGATGGGAGTCAAGAGACCCAGTACTTC. Its protein product is CASSVASPGLADGSQETQYF.